The 31 T cell receptor beta chains given below trace back to one sample, sequenced in a study of graft-versus-host responses after intestinal transplantation (dated by TCRdb to about 2021). Receptors were amplified or captured by the immunoSEQ multiplex PCR assay. The immuneACCESS repertoire file appears here via TCRdb, limited to in-frame rearrangements. These files lack a portion of the clones; in checked studies, under half of the deficit traces to unresolved V genes, and the cause of the others is not known. This sample has tens of thousands of clones in its table, and roughly four fifths of those were observed once. In total, the top ten clones hold under 4% of the sample. Sequencing was performed on PBMCs, taken 1,000 to 1,300 days after transplant. These receptors were taken from a human patient who received an intestinal transplant, so some T cells may come from the graft donor.

The chain employs TRBV14 and TRBJ1-1; 10 nucleotides match TRBD1. This CDR3 is built from 14 residues. Germline V lookup: CDR1 SGHDN, CDR2 FVKESK. V was clipped by 4 bases and J by 9 bases; unmatched bases: 8. CDR3 bases: TGTGCCAGCAGCCCAAAAGAGGGACAGGGGAAAGCTTTCTTT. This codes for CASSPKEGQGKAFF.

V and J are TRBV6-1 and TRBJ2-1; D assignment may be TRBD1 or TRBD2 (7 bases each). The CDR3 sequence is 15 residues long. Germline V gene sequence: CDR1 MNHNS, CDR2 SASEGT. V was trimmed by 1 base and J by 7 bases, leaving 14 bases between them. CDR3 residues: CASSEGAGGVNEQFF. CDR3 nucleotide sequence: TGTGCCAGCAGTGAAGGGGCAGGGGGGGTGAATGAGCAGTTCTTC.

The chain has TRBV18 and TRBJ1-1, with TRBD1 as a possible D gene (5 bases). V lost 1 base, J lost 4 bases, and 10 bases lay in between. CDR1 is KGHSH, CDR2 LQKENI, per germline. This CDR3 has 14 amino acids. CDR3 bases: TGTGCCAGCTCACCACGAGAGGGGAGCACTGAAGCTTTCTTT. This translates into CASSPREGSTEAFF.

This chain uses TRBV16 with TRBJ2-6; D gene uncertain. Germline-derived CDR1 and CDR2 are KGHSY and FQNENV. The CDR3 runs to 15 residues. V lost 4 bases and J 0 bases, leaving 7 bases between the germline ends. The CDR3 DNA sequence: TGTGCCAGCAGCCCACAGAGCTCTGGGGCCAACGTCCTGACTTTC. This gives the protein CASSPQSSGANVLTF.

This clone was observed once. The rearrangement uses TRBV2 and TRBJ1-3; unclear D gene. The CDR3 length is 14 residues. Trimming took off 1 base at V and 0 bases at J, with 4 bases between the two ends. CDR1 is SNHLY, CDR2 FYNNEI, per germline. The CDR3 region has the DNA TGTGCCAGCAGTGAAGACCTCTCTGGAAACACCATATATTTT. This codes for CASSEDLSGNTIYF. Supplemented by reference TRBV2 and TRBJ1-3, the full variable domain reads EPEVTQTPSHQVTQMGQEVILRCVPISNHLYFYWYRQILGQKVEFLVSFYNNEISEKSEIFDDQFSVERPDGSNFTLKIRSTKLEDSAMYFCASSEDLSGNTIYFGEGSWLTVV.

The chain is built from TRBV5-4 and TRBJ1-2, with TRBD1 matching over 7 bases. Looked up from germline, CDR1 is SGHNT and CDR2 is YYREEE (reference sequence). CDR3 length: 18 amino acids. V shed 0 bases and J 2 bases; nucleotides not matched to a gene: 13. CDR3 in DNA: TGTGCCAGCAGCTTGGTCCCGCCGTACCGGGACAGCAACTATGGCTACACCTTC. This translates into CASSLVPPYRDSNYGYTF. Based on the CDR3 plus reference TRBV5-4 and TRBJ1-2, the full variable domain is ETGVTQSPTHLIKTRGQQVTLRCSSQSGHNTVSWYQQALGQGPQFIFQYYREEENGRGNFPPRFSGLQFPNYSSELNVNALELDDSALYLCASSLVPPYRDSNYGYTFGSGTRLTVV.

The V and J genes are TRBV19 and TRBJ2-1; 14 positions match TRBD2. J gave up 7 bases and V 7 bases, and 3 bases lay outside the gene matches. The CDR3 spans 14 residues. In germline, CDR1 is LNHDA, CDR2 SQIVND (reference sequence). For the CDR3, the DNA is TGTGCCAGTATAGGACTAGCGGGGGGAAATGAGCAGTTCTTC. Translated, it gives CASIGLAGGNEQFF.

This chain joins TRBV30 and TRBJ1-2; TRBD1 is a possible D gene (5 bases). Trimming cost V 1 base and J 8 bases, with 17 bases left between them. Germline CDR1 is GTSNPN and CDR2 is SVGIG (reference sequence). The CDR3 has 14 amino acids. In DNA, the CDR3 is TGTGCCTGGAGTGCTCCGGGGGTCGCGAGGGGCTACACCTTC. Encoded protein: CAWSAPGVARGYTF.

The rearrangement uses TRBV7-8 and TRBJ1-4, with D tentatively TRBD1 (5 bases). Germline CDR1 is SGHVS and CDR2 is FQNEAQ. The germline V and J ends were trimmed by 0 bases and 7 bases, with 18 bases remaining between them. There are 17 residues in the CDR3. CDR3 bases: TGTGCCAGCAGCTTAGCGTTGGGGGTTGTGGGGGGTGAAAAACTGTTTTTT. Translated: CASSLALGVVGGEKLFF.

V is TRBV28 and J is TRBJ1-2; D is unresolved. The CDR3 runs 12 residues. Trimming stripped 3 bases from V and 4 bases from J, with 6 bases between. Germline V gene lookup returns CDR1 MDHEN and CDR2 SYDVKM. The DNA of the CDR3 is TGTGCCAGCAGTTTGGACGGCTATGGCTACACCTTC. It is translated as CASSLDGYGYTF.

The chain has TRBV9 and TRBJ2-3; D is ambiguous. Germline V gene data show CDR1 as SGDLS and CDR2 as YYNGEE. V lost 4 bases to trimming and J lost 3 bases, with 12 bases between them. CDR3 length: 14 residues. The chain's CDR3 is CASSPWSGTDTQYF. In DNA, the CDR3 is TGTGCCAGCAGCCCGTGGTCCGGGACAGATACGCAGTATTTT.

This chain uses TRBV6-1 with TRBJ2-3; D could derive from TRBD1 or TRBD2 (5 bases each). Trimming took 7 bases from V and 0 from J, leaving 11 bases between them. Looked up from germline, CDR1 is MNHNS and CDR2 is SASEGT. This CDR3 is 14 amino acids long. The CDR3 here is CASNWGPSTDTQYF. The CDR3 bases are TGTGCCAGCAATTGGGGACCCAGCACAGATACGCAGTATTTT.

V and J are TRBV15 and TRBJ1-1; D is unresolved. CDR1 is LNHNV, CDR2 YYDKDF, per germline (reference sequence). This CDR3 is built from 13 residues. The ends were cut back, 1 base at V and 2 bases at J, with 5 bases in the middle. CDR3 DNA: TGTGCCACCAGCAGAGTTTCCAACACTGAAGCTTTCTTT. It translates to CATSRVSNTEAFF.

The J gene is TRBJ1-1, the V gene TRBV6-5; TRBD1 matches at 7 bases. Germline CDR1 reads MNHEY; CDR2 reads SVGAGI. There are 14 residues in the CDR3. Losses at the gene ends were 0 bases for V and 4 bases for J; bases not matched to a gene: 2. CDR3 nucleotide sequence: TGTGCCAGCAGTTACTCGGGACAGATCACTGAAGCTTTCTTT. It encodes CASSYSGQITEAFF.

The gene calls are TRBV5-4 and TRBJ2-4, with D possibly being TRBD1 (6 bases). Germline V lookup: CDR1 SGHNT, CDR2 YYREEE (reference sequence). V was shortened by 4 bases and J by 1 base, with 12 bases between the two germline ends. The CDR3 extends over 15 amino acids. CDR3 loop: CASSSTQGAKNIQYF. The CDR3 nucleotides read TGTGCCAGCAGCAGCACCCAGGGGGCCAAAAACATTCAGTACTTC.

The CDR3 protein is CASSQAQGLLNEQFF. CDR3 nucleotide sequence: TGTGCCAGCAGCCAAGCACAGGGCCTACTAAATGAGCAGTTCTTC. This chain links TRBV14 with TRBJ2-1; D might be TRBD1 (6 bases). CDR3 size: 15 residues. CDR1 SGHDN and CDR2 FVKESK come from the germline V gene. Trimming cost V 1 base and J 7 bases, with 14 bases left between them.

The CDR3 bases are TGCAGCGTTGTGGGGGCGGGCACTGAAGCTTTCTTT. This gives the protein CSVVGAGTEAFF. The V and J genes are TRBV29-1 and TRBJ1-1; tentative D call: TRBD1 (6 bases). The CDR3 loop spans 12 amino acids. Trimming removed 4 bases at V and 4 bases at J, with 10 bases between. The V gene's germline CDR1 is SQVTM and CDR2 ANQGSEA.

This chain connects TRBV5-6 to TRBJ2-5; unclear D gene. V lost 0 bases and J lost 5, with 17 bases in between. The CDR3 totals 16 residues. Germline CDR1 is SGHDT and CDR2 is YYEEEE. CDR3 bases: TGTGCCAGCAGCTTGGGAGGTCAGACGCGGCAGGAGACCCAGTACTTC. This translates into CASSLGGQTRQETQYF. The whole variable domain, remainder taken from reference TRBV5-6 and TRBJ2-5, is DAGVTQSPTHLIKTRGQQVTLRCSPKSGHDTVSWYQQALGQGPQFIFQYYEEEERQRGNFPDRFSGHQFPNYSSELNVNALLLGDSALYLCASSLGGQTRQETQYFGPGTRLLVL.

The chain joins TRBV7-8 to TRBJ1-1; D not certain. Trimming removed 2 bases from V and 2 bases from J, with 9 bases in between. Looked up from germline, CDR1 is SGHVS and CDR2 is FQNEAQ. The CDR3 runs 14 residues. The chain's CDR3 is CASSLRRLNTEAFF. The CDR3 bases are TGTGCCAGCAGCTTACGTCGCTTAAACACTGAAGCTTTCTTT.

This clone has just a few counts. The rearrangement links TRBV19 to TRBJ2-5, with unresolved D. V lost 4 bases and J 6 bases, leaving 15 bases between the germline ends. CDR1 and CDR2 (germline): LNHDA, SQIVND (reference sequence). This CDR3 is built from 14 residues. DNA of the CDR3: TGTGCCAGTAGTACCGGAGCCCACACAAAGACCCAGTACTTC. Its protein is CASSTGAHTKTQYF.

The rearrangement links TRBV7-2 to TRBJ2-7; 11 bases align to TRBD1. After removal of 5 bases from V and 2 bases from J, the junction contained 5 bases not matched to a gene. Looked up from germline, CDR1 is SGHTA and CDR2 is FQGNSA. The CDR3 has 15 residues. The CDR3 sequence is CASSLRTGGPYEQYF. The CDR3 nucleotides are TGTGCCAGCAGCCTCCGGACAGGGGGCCCCTACGAGCAGTACTTC. The entire variable domain, with the rest obtained from reference TRBV7-2 and TRBJ2-7, is as follows: GAGVSQSPSNKVTEKGKDVELRCDPISGHTALYWYRQSLGQGLEFLIYFQGNSAPDKSGLPSDRFSAERTGGSVSTLTIQRTQQEDSAVYLCASSLRTGGPYEQYFGPGTRLTVT.

The J gene is TRBJ2-7, the V gene TRBV2, with TRBD2 matching over 14 bases. With V trimmed by 6 bases and J by 3 bases, 4 bases remained unmatched. This CDR3 comprises 15 residues. CDR1 is SNHLY and CDR2 is FYNNEI in the germline V gene. This CDR3 is CASRGLAGDRYEQYF. The CDR3 bases are TGTGCCAGCAGGGGACTAGCGGGAGACCGCTACGAGCAGTACTTC.

CDR3 sequence: CASSLLGGETQYF. DNA for the CDR3: TGTGCCAGCAGCCTGTTGGGCGGAGAGACCCAGTACTTC. The V call is TRBV5-4, the J call TRBJ2-5, with D uncertain. Germline V gene data show CDR1 as SGHNT and CDR2 as YYREEE (reference sequence). The CDR3 sequence is 13 residues long. Deletions cut 4 bases from V and 4 bases from J, with 11 bases between.

This clone was observed a few times. This chain uses TRBV10-3 with TRBJ1-2; D gene ambiguous. Germline V CDR1 and CDR2: ENHRY, SYGVKD. This CDR3 is built from 15 residues. V was clipped by 2 bases and J by 1 base, with 11 bases between them. CDR3 sequence (DNA): TGTGCCATCAGTGAGACAACAGCACATAACTATGGCTACACCTTC. It is translated as CAISETTAHNYGYTF.

This clone was seen a few times. This sample includes further DNA sequences coding for the same CDR3. The J gene is TRBJ1-4, the V gene TRBV6-1; 7 bases agree with TRBD1. V dropped 1 base and J dropped 8; count of bases not matched to a gene: 4. CDR3 length: 14 amino acids. Germline V gene data show CDR1 as MNHNS and CDR2 as SASEGT. CDR3 DNA: TGTGCCAGCAGTGAAGGACAGGGAAACGAAAAACTGTTTTTT. Translating it yields CASSEGQGNEKLFF.

The chain links TRBV7-3 to TRBJ1-3; D is unclear. This CDR3 spans 13 amino acids. CDR1 and CDR2 (germline): SGHTA, FQGTGA. Trimming pared 4 bases from V and 4 bases from J, leaving 8 bases between. The CDR3 nucleotides read TGTGCCAGCAGCTCCTCGACAGGAAACACCATATATTTT. It yields the protein CASSSSTGNTIYF.

The count of this clone is one. The J gene is TRBJ2-3, the V gene TRBV29-1; 10 positions match TRBD2. Germline values: CDR1 SQVTM, CDR2 ANQGSEA. The J segment lost 4 bases and the V segment lost 7 bases, leaving 5 bases of the junction unmatched. The CDR3 is made up of 13 amino acids. CDR3: CSAFLAGADTQYF. In DNA, the CDR3 is TGCAGCGCTTTTCTAGCGGGGGCAGATACGCAGTATTTT.

The chain is built from TRBV5-1 and TRBJ2-6; no reliable D call. This CDR3 is 14 amino acids long. CDR1 is SGHRS and CDR2 is YFSETQ in the germline V gene. Trimming pared 0 bases from V and 2 bases from J, leaving 3 bases between. This CDR3 is CASSLVAGANVLTF. The CDR3 DNA reads as TGCGCCAGCAGCTTGGTAGCTGGGGCCAACGTCCTGACTTTC. Looking up the rest from reference TRBV5-1 and TRBJ2-6 gives the full variable domain: KAGVTQTPRYLIKTRGQQVTLSCSPISGHRSVSWYQQTPGQGLQFLFEYFSETQRNKGNFPGRFSGRQFSNSRSEMNVSTLELGDSALYLCASSLVAGANVLTFGAGSRLTVL.

The CDR3 loop reads CASRRGRLNEKLFF. CDR3 sequence (DNA): TGTGCCAGCAGGAGGGGGCGGTTGAATGAAAAACTGTTTTTT. V and J are TRBV13 and TRBJ1-4; 7 nucleotides agree with TRBD1. Losses at the gene ends were 6 bases for V and 5 bases for J; bases not matched to a gene: 6. The germline CDR1 and CDR2 sequences are PRHDT and FYEKMQ (reference sequence). The CDR3 has 14 amino acids.

The V call is TRBV28, the J call TRBJ2-7; D might be TRBD1 or TRBD2, each matching 5 bases. The V gene lost 11 bases and the J gene lost 6 bases, with 14 bases spanning the gap. CDR1 and CDR2 from the germline V gene are MDHEN and SYDVKM. CDR3 length: 11 residues. CDR3 sequence: CAASKGTEQYF. DNA for the CDR3: TGTGCCGCCTCAAAGGGGACCGAGCAGTACTTC.

About this clone: Other DNA sequences in this sample translate to the same CDR3. The chain has TRBV28 and TRBJ1-5; TRBD1 might be the D (5 bases). Per the germline V gene, CDR1 is MDHEN and CDR2 is SYDVKM. This CDR3 contains 12 residues. Trimming left V 9 bases short and J 6 bases short, with 12 bases between. In DNA, the CDR3 is TGTGCCAGTAGGGGAGGATCTCAGCCCCAGCATTTT. Translation gives CASRGGSQPQHF.